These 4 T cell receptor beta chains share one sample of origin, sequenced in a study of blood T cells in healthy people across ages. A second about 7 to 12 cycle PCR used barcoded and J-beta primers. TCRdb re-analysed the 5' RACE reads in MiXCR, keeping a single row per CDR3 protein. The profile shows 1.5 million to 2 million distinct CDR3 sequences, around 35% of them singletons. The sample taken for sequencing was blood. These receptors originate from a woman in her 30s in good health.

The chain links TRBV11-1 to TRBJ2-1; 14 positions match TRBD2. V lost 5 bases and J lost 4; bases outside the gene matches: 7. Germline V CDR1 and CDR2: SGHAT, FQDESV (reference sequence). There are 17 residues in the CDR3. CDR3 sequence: CASSPRLAGGEYNEQFF. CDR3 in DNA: TGTGCCAGCAGCCCCCGACTAGCGGGAGGGGAATACAATGAGCAGTTCTTC.

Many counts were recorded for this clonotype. The CDR3 coding sequence is TGCAGCGTTGTGGGACTAGCGGGAGGAATGGATGAGCAGTTCTTC. It encodes CSVVGLAGGMDEQFF. The chain uses TRBV29-1 and TRBJ2-1; 15 bases line up with TRBD2. The V gene end was trimmed by 4 bases and the J gene end by 8 bases; junction bases not matched to a gene: 6. The germline V gene has CDR1 SQVTM and CDR2 ANQGSEA. The CDR3 totals 15 residues.

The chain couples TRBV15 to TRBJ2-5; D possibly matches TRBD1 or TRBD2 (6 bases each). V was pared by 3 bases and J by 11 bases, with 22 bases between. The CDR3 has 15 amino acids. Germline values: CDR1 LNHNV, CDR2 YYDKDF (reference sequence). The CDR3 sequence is CATSSSPPGAYVQYF. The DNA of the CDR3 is TGTGCCACCAGCAGCTCCCCCCCGGGGGCTTACGTGCAGTACTTC.

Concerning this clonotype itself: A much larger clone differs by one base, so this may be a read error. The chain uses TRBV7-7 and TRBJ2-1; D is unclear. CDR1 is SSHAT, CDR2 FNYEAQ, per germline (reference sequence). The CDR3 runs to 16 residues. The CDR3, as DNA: TGTGTCAGCAGCTTAGTCGCCGGGCAGTCCTACAATGAGCAGTTCTTC. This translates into CVSSLVAGQSYNEQFF. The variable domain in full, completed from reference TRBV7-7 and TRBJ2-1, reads GAGVSQSPRYKVTKRGQDVTLRCDPISSHATLYWYQQALGQGPEFLTYFNYEAQPDKSGLPSDRFSAERPEGSISTLTIQRTEQRDSAMYRCVSSLVAGQSYNEQFFGPGTRLTVL.